A selection of T cell receptor beta chains follows, all from one sample in a study of blood T cell repertoires in COVID-19. The table came from immunoSEQ multiplex PCR; TCRdb's copy has only in-frame clones and leaves some out. The sample lists over 200,000 clones; roughly four fifths were seen once. What was sequenced was peripheral blood. The source of these receptors is an elderly woman with COVID-19, enrolled during active disease. CDR3s leave out the opening cysteine and the closing phenylalanine or tryptophan. D genes are given only for firm matches. A row's size may be missing; if present it is once, few, many or a size class.

J,V,size,D,CDR3
TRBJ1-6,TRBV5-1,-,-,ASSLEVADNSPLH
TRBJ2-1,TRBV2,-,TRBD2,ASSVSGGAGNEQF
TRBJ2-3,TRBV13,-,-,ASSLGAGAGTDTQY
TRBJ1-3,TRBV6-1,-,-,ASSEQQSHSGNTIY
TRBJ2-7,TRBV3-1/TRBV3-2,few,TRBD2,ASSPSGGAGYEQY
TRBJ1-2,TRBV27,-,-,ASSSGNGGDGYT
TRBJ1-2,TRBV6-5,-,-,ASSSSQGPYGYT
TRBJ2-3,TRBV21-1,-,-,ARLRQGGDTQY
TRBJ1-1,TRBV25-1,-,-,ASSERGGANTEAF
TRBJ1-5,TRBV19,-,TRBD1,AAKRGTGDQPQH
TRBJ1-6,TRBV11-2,few,TRBD1,ASSLGTGGNSPLH
TRBJ2-2,TRBV24-1,-,-,ATSDPGGANTGELF
TRBJ2-7,TRBV7-2,-,-,ASSFAGKEQY
TRBJ2-1,TRBV7-8,once,-,ASSRTRGGRWDEQF
TRBJ2-1,TRBV7-2,-,-,ASSLTLLGYSEQF
TRBJ2-7,TRBV16,-,-,ASSHLDEQY
TRBJ1-5,TRBV6-1,-,-,ASSDDSRRQPQH
TRBJ2-7,TRBV10-3,few,TRBD1,AISESRDRVGEQY
TRBJ1-3,TRBV2,-,-,ASSLGLSGNTIY
TRBJ2-7,TRBV18,-,TRBD1,ASSPTGATYEQY
TRBJ1-5,TRBV9,-,-,ASSVGVAREPQH
TRBJ1-1,TRBV28,once,-,ASGGNNRAF
TRBJ2-1,TRBV7-3,-,TRBD2,ASSRSGGLNEQF
TRBJ2-5,TRBV7-9,-,-,ASSLPPGVAGETQY
TRBJ1-2,TRBV5-6,once,-,ASSSPGSLYGYT
TRBJ2-1,TRBV2,-,TRBD2,ATGTSGFSGEQF
TRBJ1-1,TRBV4-1,-,-,ASSHDTGRRGAF
TRBJ2-4,TRBV6-5,-,-,ASSSIQLAKNIQY
TRBJ2-5,TRBV5-4,-,-,ASSLGSQGGQTQY
TRBJ1-5,TRBV5-8,-,-,ASAQGLESNQPQH
TRBJ1-1,TRBV4-1,-,TRBD1,ASSQARDRVLNTEAF
TRBJ1-4,TRBV6-5,-,-,ASRRTEANEKLF
TRBJ1-2,TRBV20-1,-,-,SASVGYRLKEGSYGYT
TRBJ1-4,TRBV19,-,-,ASSGYLGRKKLF
TRBJ1-5,TRBV2,-,-,ASSKQGGNQPQH
TRBJ2-7,TRBV29-1,-,-,SVGSYREEQY
TRBJ2-1,TRBV20-1,-,-,RPGTAEEQF
TRBJ2-1,TRBV29-1,-,-,SGNRGGSDNEQF
TRBJ2-7,TRBV28,-,-,ASRGAAGSYEQY
TRBJ1-1,TRBV5-1,-,TRBD1,ASSSEGDRGTEAF
TRBJ2-5,TRBV4-2,-,TRBD2,ASSQVTSGGEETQY
TRBJ1-1,TRBV5-1,-,TRBD1,ASSLAGQGTEAF
TRBJ1-4,TRBV6-5,-,-,ASRLGALREKLF
TRBJ1-1,TRBV19,-,-,ASSVFPGGAF
TRBJ1-5,TRBV10-1,-,-,ASSGLAREGNQPQH
TRBJ2-2,TRBV10-1,-,-,ASGRAGELF
TRBJ2-3,TRBV11-1,-,TRBD2,ASTPSSGSITDTQY
TRBJ2-2,TRBV14,few,-,ASSNQGSAGELF